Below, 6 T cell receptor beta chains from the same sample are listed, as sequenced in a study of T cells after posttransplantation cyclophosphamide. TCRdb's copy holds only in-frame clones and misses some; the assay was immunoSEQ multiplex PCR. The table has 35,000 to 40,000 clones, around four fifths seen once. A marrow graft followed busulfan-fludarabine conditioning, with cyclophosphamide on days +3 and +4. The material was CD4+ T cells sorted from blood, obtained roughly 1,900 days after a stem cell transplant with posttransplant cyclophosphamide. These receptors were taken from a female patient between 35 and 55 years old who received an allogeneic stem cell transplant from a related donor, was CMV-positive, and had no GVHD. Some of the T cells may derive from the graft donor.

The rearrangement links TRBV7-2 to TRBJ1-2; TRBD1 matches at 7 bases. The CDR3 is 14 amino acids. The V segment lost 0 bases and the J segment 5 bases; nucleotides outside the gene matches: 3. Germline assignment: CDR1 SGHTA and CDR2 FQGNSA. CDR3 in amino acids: CASSLAGDRYGYTF. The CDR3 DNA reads TGTGCCAGCAGCTTAGCGGGGGACAGATATGGCTACACCTTC.

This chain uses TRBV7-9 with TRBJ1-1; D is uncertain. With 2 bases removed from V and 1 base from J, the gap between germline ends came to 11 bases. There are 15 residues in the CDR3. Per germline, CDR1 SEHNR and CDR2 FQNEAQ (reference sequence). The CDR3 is CASSLRDTANTEAFF. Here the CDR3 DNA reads TGTGCCAGCAGCTTACGCGATACAGCGAACACTGAAGCTTTCTTT.

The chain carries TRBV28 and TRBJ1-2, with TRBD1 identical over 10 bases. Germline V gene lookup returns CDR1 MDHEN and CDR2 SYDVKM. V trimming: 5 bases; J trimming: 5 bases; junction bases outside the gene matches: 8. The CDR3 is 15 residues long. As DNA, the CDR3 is TGTGCCAGCAGTCAGGGACAGGGGCGGAGGTATGGCTACACCTTC. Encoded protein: CASSQGQGRRYGYTF.

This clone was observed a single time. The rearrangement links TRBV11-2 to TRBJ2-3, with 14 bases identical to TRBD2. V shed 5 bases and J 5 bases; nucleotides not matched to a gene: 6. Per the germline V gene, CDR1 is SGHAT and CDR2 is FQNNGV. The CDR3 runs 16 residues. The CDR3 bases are TGTGCCAGCAGCACCGGACTAGCGGGGGGCGTAGATACGCAGTATTTT. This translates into CASSTGLAGGVDTQYF.

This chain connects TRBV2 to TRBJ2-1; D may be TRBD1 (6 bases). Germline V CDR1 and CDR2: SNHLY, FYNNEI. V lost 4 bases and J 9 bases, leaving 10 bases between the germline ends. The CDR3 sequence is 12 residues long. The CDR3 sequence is CASSAQGPEQFF. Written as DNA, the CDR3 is TGTGCCAGCAGTGCTCAGGGGCCTGAGCAGTTCTTC.

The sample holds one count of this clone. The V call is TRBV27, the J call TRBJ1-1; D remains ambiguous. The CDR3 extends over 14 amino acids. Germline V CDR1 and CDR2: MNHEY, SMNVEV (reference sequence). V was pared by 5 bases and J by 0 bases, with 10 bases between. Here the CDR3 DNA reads TGTGCCAGCAGTCGACTCGACGTGAACACTGAAGCTTTCTTT. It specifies CASSRLDVNTEAFF.